This T cell receptor beta chain is from a study of Graves' ophthalmopathy and Graves' hyperthyroidism. Study summary: Where ophthalmopathy was absent within 18 months of follow-up, hyperthyroidism was stable.

RNA transcripts were the source from which TCR beta CDR3 regions were amplified. Second-round multiplex PCR followed a first-round RT-PCR using HTBI primers. Each CDR3 protein gets one entry after TCRdb re-called the multiplex PCR reads with MiXCR. The sample lists more than 1,000,000 distinct CDR3 sequences, about 40% seen once, with around 10% in the top ten. Whole-study findings and limits: In separating ophthalmopathy from stable hyperthyroidism, a 13-signature model achieved approximately 91% sensitivity and 65% to 84% specificity. Blood samples also showed most expanded thyroid clonotypes exceeding 0.001 frequency.

CDR1 and CDR2 (germline): LGHDT, YNNKEL (reference sequence). Trimming stripped 9 bases from V and 7 bases from J, with 12 bases between. The CDR3 is 11 amino acids. On this clonotype itself: Its antigen is unknown.

The receptor was isolated from an adult man with Graves' hyperthyroidism. The genes are TRBV3-1 and TRBJ1-1, with a weak D call TRBD1 (5 bases). Sequencing was performed on peripheral blood or thyroid tissue (not recorded which). CDR3 DNA: TGTGCCAGTAGGGGAGTCCTTGAAGCTTTCTTT. Encoded protein: CASRGVLEAFF.